The clone carrying this TCR beta chain was recorded a few times. What it binds is unknown. Trimming took 5 bases from V and 3 from J, leaving 8 bases between them. The germline V gene has CDR1 SNHLY and CDR2 FYNNEI. The CDR3 is 12 residues long. This entry is derived from a study of immune evolution from preneoplasia to lung adenocarcinoma. Overall study findings and caveats: Top clone share appeared to fall from AAH through AIS, MIA, adenocarcinoma. Later-stage lesions seemingly showed higher T cell density and diversity than normal lung.

Between the mid-2010s and the late 2010s, patients underwent resection in Japan or China. TCRdb's table, derived via immunoSEQ multiplex PCR, lists solely in-frame clones and lacks some. The sample includes about 2,800 clones, around 90% of them seen just once. This sequence originates from a person aged 65-85 years with lung adenocarcinoma. The chain is built from TRBV2 and TRBJ2-7; D is perhaps TRBD2 (6 bases). The sequenced sample was FFPE adjacent normal lung tissue. As DNA, the CDR3 is TGTGCCAGCAGTCGACTAGACTACGAGCAGTACTTC. Its translation is CASSRLDYEQYF.